The 14 T cell receptor beta chains below come from one sample, sequenced in a study of breast tumors, draining lymph nodes, adjacent tissues. MiXCR, applied by TCRdb to the multiplex PCR reads, yields one record per CDR3 protein. The repertoire holds approximately 89,000 distinct CDR3 sequences, with about 27% as singletons. Axillary draining lymph nodes of breast cancer patients supplied the node samples. The source material was axillary lymph node tissue. These receptor sequences come from a female donor with breast cancer. Some clones in this sample may be carry-over from other donors' samples.

This clonotype was counted many times. The chain recombines TRBV29-1 with TRBJ1-1, with a weak D call TRBD1 (6 bases). Germline lookup yields CDR1 SQVTM and CDR2 ANQGSEA. This CDR3 contains 14 residues. Deletions cut 6 bases from V and 0 bases from J, with 14 bases between. The CDR3 loop is CSVMTGLMNTEAFF. Here the CDR3 DNA reads TGCAGCGTCATGACAGGCCTCATGAACACTGAAGCTTTCTTT.

As for this clonotype: A single base separates this from a much larger clone, so it may be a read error. No conserved phenylalanine or tryptophan ends this CDR3, so it is likely a read error. The rearrangement joins TRBV25-1 to TRBJ1-1; D call uncertain. Germline values: CDR1 MGHDK, CDR2 SYGVNS. Trimming stripped 1 base from V and 1 base from J, with 4 bases between. The CDR3 contains 13 residues. CDR3 nucleotides: TGTGCCAGCAGTGAATGGGGGAACACTGAAGCTTTCATT. It codes for CASSEWGNTEAFI.

This clonotype was seen at least ten times. CDR3 loop: CASSFSWSGTTSSYEQYF. CDR3 nucleotides: TGTGCCAGCAGCTTCTCATGGTCAGGGACGACCAGCTCCTACGAGCAGTACTTC. The gene calls are TRBV5-5 and TRBJ2-7; D is tentatively TRBD1 or TRBD2 (5 bases each). Germline lookup yields CDR1 SGHKS and CDR2 YYEKEE (reference sequence). V lost 2 bases to trimming and J lost 0 bases, with 21 bases between them. The CDR3 is 18 amino acids.

This rearrangement joins TRBV7-8 to TRBJ2-1; TRBD2 matches 9 bases. Germline CDR1 is SGHVS and CDR2 is FQNEAQ. The V gene end was trimmed by 5 bases and the J gene end by 5 bases; junction bases not matched to a gene: 7. The length of the CDR3 is 15 residues. Here the CDR3 reads CASSTTSGQDNEQFF. The CDR3 DNA sequence: TGTGCCAGCAGCACGACTAGCGGCCAAGACAATGAGCAGTTCTTC.

The table lists this clonotype with a few counts. Being one base from a much bigger clone, this may be a read error. The rearrangement joins TRBV5-8 to TRBJ2-5; the D gene could be TRBD1 or TRBD2 (5 bases each). This CDR3 spans 16 amino acids. The ends were cut back, 3 bases at V and 0 bases at J, with 15 bases in the middle. CDR1 and CDR2 from the germline V gene are SGHTS and YDEGEE. The DNA of the CDR3 is TGTGCCAGCAGCTACAAGACAGCGGCGTACCAAGAGACCCAGTACTTC. Its protein product is CASSYKTAAYQETQYF. The whole variable domain, remainder taken from reference TRBV5-8 and TRBJ2-5, is EAGVTQSPTHLIKTRGQQATLRCSPISGHTSVYWYQQALGLGLQFLLWYDEGEERNRGNFPPRFSGRQFPNYSSELNVNALELEDSALYLCASSYKTAAYQETQYFGPGTRLLVL.

The sample holds many counts of this clonotype. The chain recombines TRBV20-1 with TRBJ2-3; 9 nucleotides agree with TRBD2. The CDR3 has 16 residues. Germline-derived CDR1 and CDR2 are DFQATT and SNEGSKA (reference sequence). Trimming cost V 3 bases and J 3 bases; bases outside gene matches: 10. The CDR3 sequence is CSASITSGYNTDTQYF. CDR3 DNA sequence: TGCAGTGCTAGTATAACTAGCGGGTACAATACAGATACGCAGTATTTT.

This clonotype was observed many times. The rearrangement uses TRBV28 and TRBJ2-3, with TRBD2 matching 8 bases. Germline V gene lookup returns CDR1 MDHEN and CDR2 SYDVKM. This CDR3 has 16 amino acids. V shed 4 bases, J shed 2 bases, and the junction held 8 bases outside the gene matches. This chain's CDR3 is CASSSPRLALTDTQYF. The DNA for the CDR3 is TGTGCCAGCAGTTCTCCCCGACTAGCGCTCACAGATACGCAGTATTTT.

This clonotype has ten or more counts. This sequence joins TRBV7-2 and TRBJ2-7; no clear D gene. Trimming shortened V by 6 bases and J by 4 bases, and 10 bases separated the two germline ends. CDR1 is SGHTA and CDR2 is FQGNSA in the germline V gene. The CDR3 has 12 residues. Here the CDR3 DNA reads TGTGCCAGCAGAGGACCAGCTTACGAGCAGTACTTC. This gives the protein CASRGPAYEQYF.

This clonotype was seen ten or more times. A much more abundant neighbour one base away suggests this may be a read error. This chain joins TRBV20-1 and TRBJ2-1; D is undetermined. Per germline, CDR1 DFQATT and CDR2 SNEGSKA (reference sequence). The length of the CDR3 is 14 residues. V dropped 3 bases and J dropped 9 bases, with 18 bases sitting between them. This CDR3 is CSASVPGRITEQFF. In DNA form, the CDR3 reads TGCAGTGCTAGCGTTCCAGGCCGAATCACTGAGCAGTTCTTC.

This clonotype was counted a few times. The V gene is TRBV10-2, the J gene TRBJ1-2; possible D gene TRBD1, 6 bases. Germline lookup yields CDR1 WSHSY and CDR2 SAAADI. V lost 3 bases and J lost 7, with 12 bases in between. The CDR3 length is 13 residues. The CDR3 nucleotides read TGCGCCAGCAGTGAAAACAGGGTTTTTGGCTACACCTTC. This gives the protein CASSENRVFGYTF.

This clonotype has at least ten counts. The chain recombines TRBV12-3 or TRBV12-4 with TRBJ1-1; a possible D gene is TRBD1 (5 bases). Trimming removed 3 bases at V and 2 bases at J, with 13 bases between. The CDR3 consists of 15 residues. The CDR3 nucleotides read TGTGCCAGCAGTTTCGGGACGGAAGTAAACACTGAAGCTTTCTTT. It translates to CASSFGTEVNTEAFF.

Many counts were recorded for this clonotype. The CDR3 DNA follows: TGTGCCACCAGCAGGAGGGAGACTGAAGCTTTCTTT. Translated: CATSRRETEAFF. The chain has TRBV15 and TRBJ1-1; no definite D call. This CDR3 region has 12 residues. The ends were cut back, 3 bases at V and 5 bases at J, with 7 bases in the middle. Per the germline V gene, CDR1 is LNHNV and CDR2 is YYDKDF (reference sequence). The whole variable domain, filled in from reference TRBV15 and TRBJ1-1, reads DAMVIQNPRYQVTQFGKPVTLSCSQTLNHNVMYWYQQKSSQAPKLLFHYYDKDFNNEADTPDNFQSRRPNTSFCFLDIRSPGLGDTAMYLCATSRRETEAFFGQGTRLTVV.

V gene TRBV5-1 combines with J gene TRBJ2-7, with unresolved D. Germline loops: CDR1 SGHRS, CDR2 YFSETQ. This CDR3 region has 13 residues. Trimming took off 6 bases at V and 3 bases at J, with 13 bases between the two ends. DNA for the CDR3: TGCGCCAGCACCCTATCTGAGCGCTACGAGCAGTACTTC. It codes for CASTLSERYEQYF.

This clonotype was found many times. The V call is TRBV9, the J call TRBJ1-3, with TRBD1 as a possible D gene (6 bases). Germline-derived CDR1 and CDR2 are SGDLS and YYNGEE. This CDR3 contains 16 residues. V dropped 0 bases and J dropped 2 bases, with 12 bases sitting between them. CDR3 nucleotides: TGTGCCAGCAGCGTAGACGGGGGGCGCACTGGAAACACCATATATTTT. Translation gives CASSVDGGRTGNTIYF.